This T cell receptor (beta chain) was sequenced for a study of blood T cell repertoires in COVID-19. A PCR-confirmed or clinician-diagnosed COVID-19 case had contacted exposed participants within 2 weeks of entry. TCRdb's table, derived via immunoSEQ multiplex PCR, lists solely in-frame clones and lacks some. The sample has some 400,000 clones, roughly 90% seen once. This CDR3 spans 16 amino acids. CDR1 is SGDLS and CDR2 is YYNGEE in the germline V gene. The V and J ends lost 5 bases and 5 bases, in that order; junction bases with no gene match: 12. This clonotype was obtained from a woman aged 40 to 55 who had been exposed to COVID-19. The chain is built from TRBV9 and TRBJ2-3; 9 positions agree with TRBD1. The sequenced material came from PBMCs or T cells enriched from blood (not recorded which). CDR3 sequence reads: CASSPQGTGIGDTQYF. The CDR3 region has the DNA TGTGCCAGCAGTCCCCAGGGGACAGGGATTGGAGATACGCAGTATTTT.